A single sample is the source of the 15 T cell receptor beta chains below, sequenced in a study of cytomegalovirus exposure and HLA in healthy donors. 13 Jbeta primers and 60 Vbeta primers were used for the PCR. Measured with immunoSEQ multiplex PCR; TCRdb has only the in-frame clones, and not every one. Here the sample spans some 150,000 clones, around 80% being singletons. Sequencing was carried out using PBMCs. The source is a man aged 35 to 55 in good health and CMV-seronegative.

The V gene is TRBV18, the J gene TRBJ2-3, with 7 bases identical to TRBD1. The CDR3 loop spans 14 amino acids. V shed 5 bases and J 4 bases; nucleotides not matched to a gene: 6. CDR1 and CDR2 from the germline V gene are KGHSH and LQKENI. The CDR3 nucleotides are TGTGCCAGCTCATCCCTCGACAGGGCAGATACGCAGTATTTT. Translated: CASSSLDRADTQYF. Drawing the rest from reference TRBV18 and TRBJ2-3, the complete variable domain is NAGVMQNPRHLVRRRGQEARLRCSPMKGHSHVYWYRQLPEEGLKFMVYLQKENIIDESGMPKERFSAEFPKEGPSILRIQQVVRGDSAAYFCASSSLDRADTQYFGPGTRLTVL.

This clone was seen many times. This chain connects TRBV5-1 to TRBJ1-1; D may be TRBD1 (5 bases). Germline V gene data show CDR1 as SGHRS and CDR2 as YFSETQ. V gave up 7 bases and J gave up 3 bases, with 13 bases separating them. The CDR3 loop spans 13 amino acids. The CDR3 DNA sequence: TGCGCCAGCGGGACTACGCGGGACACTGAAGCTTTCTTT. Translated: CASGTTRDTEAFF.

This chain links TRBV29-1 with TRBJ2-7; tentatively, D is TRBD2 (5 bases). There are 11 residues in the CDR3. Germline V gene sequence: CDR1 SQVTM, CDR2 ANQGSEA. Trimming took off 4 bases at V and 3 bases at J, with 7 bases between the two ends. Here the CDR3 reads CSVGESYEQYF. The CDR3, as DNA: TGCAGCGTTGGGGAGAGCTACGAGCAGTACTTC.

V usage is TRBV19 and J usage is TRBJ2-1; possible D gene TRBD2, 6 bases. Germline values: CDR1 LNHDA, CDR2 SQIVND (reference sequence). Deletions cut 3 bases from V and 4 bases from J, with 19 bases between. This CDR3 contains 17 residues. CDR3 in amino acids: CASSMGLVNRGYNEQFF. The CDR3 region has the DNA TGTGCCAGTAGTATGGGACTCGTCAACAGAGGATACAATGAGCAGTTCTTC.

Only a few counts were recorded for this clone. This chain links TRBV13 with TRBJ1-2, with TRBD1 matching 10 bases. Germline V gene sequence: CDR1 PRHDT, CDR2 FYEKMQ (reference sequence). With V trimmed by 5 bases and J by 6 bases, 9 bases remained unmatched. The CDR3 spans 15 residues. CDR3 DNA sequence: TGTGCCAGCAGCCGAGGACAGGGGGAATACGATGGCTACACCTTC. It yields the protein CASSRGQGEYDGYTF.

Here the CDR3 reads CASSARENTEAFF. The CDR3 DNA is TGTGCCAGCAGTGCGCGAGAAAACACTGAAGCTTTCTTT. V and J are TRBV6-1 and TRBJ1-1; no reliable D call. With 4 bases removed from V and 2 bases from J, the gap between germline ends came to 8 bases. Germline V lookup: CDR1 MNHNS, CDR2 SASEGT. The length of the CDR3 is 13 residues.

Here the CDR3 reads CASSITSGGADTQYF. DNA of the CDR3: TGCGCCAGCAGCATAACTAGCGGGGGGGCAGATACGCAGTATTTT. This sequence joins TRBV5-1 and TRBJ2-3; 13 nucleotides match TRBD2. Germline V CDR1 and CDR2: SGHRS, YFSETQ. V lost 4 bases, J lost 4 bases, and 3 bases stayed unmatched. The CDR3 runs to 15 residues.

The chain is built from TRBV5-6 and TRBJ1-2, with TRBD1 matching over 8 bases. This CDR3 is 13 amino acids long. Per germline, CDR1 SGHDT and CDR2 YYEEEE. The V and J ends lost 4 bases and 6 bases, in that order; junction bases with no gene match: 5. The chain's CDR3 is CASSTDRAHGYTF. CDR3 sequence (DNA): TGTGCCAGCAGCACGGACAGGGCTCATGGCTACACCTTC.

The rearrangement joins TRBV19 to TRBJ2-7; possibly TRBD1 for D (5 bases). Trimming pared 5 bases from V and 5 bases from J, leaving 13 bases between. CDR3 length: 13 amino acids. From germline, CDR1 is LNHDA and CDR2 SQIVND (reference sequence). The DNA for the CDR3 is TGTGCCAGTAGTTATCAGGGCGCCAACGAGCAGTACTTC. Residues: CASSYQGANEQYF.

The rearrangement joins TRBV5-4 to TRBJ1-4, with D perhaps matching TRBD1 (5 bases). CDR3 length: 13 amino acids. The V end lost 5 bases, the J end lost 7 bases, and 12 bases lay between the germline ends. Germline V lookup: CDR1 SGHNT, CDR2 YYREEE (reference sequence). CDR3 sequence: CASSLSGVEKLFF. CDR3 sequence (DNA): TGTGCCAGCAGTCTTTCGGGGGTTGAAAAACTGTTTTTT. The full variable domain, with the rest looked up from reference TRBV5-4 and TRBJ1-4, is ETGVTQSPTHLIKTRGQQVTLRCSSQSGHNTVSWYQQALGQGPQFIFQYYREEENGRGNFPPRFSGLQFPNYSSELNVNALELDDSALYLCASSLSGVEKLFFGSGTQLSVL.

V and J are TRBV5-4 and TRBJ1-1; D is unclear. Germline CDR1 SGHNT, CDR2 YYREEE (reference sequence). The CDR3 covers 12 residues. V shed 2 bases and J shed 0 bases, with 2 bases lying between them. This CDR3 reads CASSFMNTEAFF. DNA for the CDR3: TGTGCCAGCAGCTTCATGAACACTGAAGCTTTCTTT.

This clone was detected only a few times. CDR3 protein: CASSLYGEGGYTF. The CDR3 nucleotides read TGTGCCAGCAGCTTATACGGGGAGGGTGGCTACACCTTC. The V and J genes are TRBV11-2 and TRBJ1-2; D gene unclear. V lost 2 bases and J lost 7, with 11 bases in between. Germline loops: CDR1 SGHAT, CDR2 FQNNGV. The CDR3 runs to 13 residues.

The rearrangement joins TRBV6-4 to TRBJ2-2; maybe TRBD1 (6 bases). Germline assignment: CDR1 MRHNA and CDR2 SNTAGT. The germline V and J ends were trimmed by 3 bases and 2 bases, with 13 bases remaining between them. The CDR3 loop spans 16 amino acids. CDR3 sequence (DNA): TGTGCCAGCAGTGAGGCAGGGGATATTAACACCGGGGAGCTGTTTTTT. It encodes CASSEAGDINTGELFF.

This rearrangement joins TRBV2 to TRBJ2-7, with TRBD1 as a possible D gene (6 bases). Germline V gives CDR1 SNHLY, CDR2 FYNNEI. V lost 5 bases to trimming and J lost 2 bases, with 7 bases between them. This CDR3 is 12 amino acids long. The CDR3: CASSRTAYEQYF. The CDR3, as DNA: TGTGCCAGCAGTAGGACAGCCTACGAGCAGTACTTC.

The chain links TRBV30 to TRBJ2-2; 8 bases align to TRBD1. Germline V gives CDR1 GTSNPN, CDR2 SVGIG (reference sequence). The length of the CDR3 is 13 residues. Unmatched junction bases numbered 5, after V lost 5 bases and J lost 6 bases. CDR3 in amino acids: CAWVGQGPGELFF. CDR3 DNA sequence: TGTGCCTGGGTCGGACAGGGCCCCGGGGAGCTGTTTTTT.